Detailed here is one T cell receptor (beta chain). From germline, CDR1 is SGHVS and CDR2 FNYEAQ. The CDR3 is made up of 14 amino acids. V lost 5 bases to trimming and J lost 5 bases; unmatched junction nucleotides: 6. The PCR employed 60 Vbeta primers together with 13 Jbeta primers. Clones were read by immunoSEQ multiplex PCR, and TCRdb kept only the in-frame ones, dropping some. The data hold 160,000 or so clones, with 81% observed a single time. Healthy bone marrow donors made up the donor group. This record comes from a study of cytomegalovirus exposure and HLA in healthy donors. V usage is TRBV7-6 and J usage is TRBJ1-1, with 9 positions matching TRBD1. The specimen was PBMCs. The sequence came from a middle-aged man in good health and CMV-seropositive. Here the CDR3 reads CASSRGQGGTEAFF. CDR3 nucleotide sequence: TGTGCCAGCAGCAGGGGACAGGGAGGAACTGAAGCTTTCTTT.